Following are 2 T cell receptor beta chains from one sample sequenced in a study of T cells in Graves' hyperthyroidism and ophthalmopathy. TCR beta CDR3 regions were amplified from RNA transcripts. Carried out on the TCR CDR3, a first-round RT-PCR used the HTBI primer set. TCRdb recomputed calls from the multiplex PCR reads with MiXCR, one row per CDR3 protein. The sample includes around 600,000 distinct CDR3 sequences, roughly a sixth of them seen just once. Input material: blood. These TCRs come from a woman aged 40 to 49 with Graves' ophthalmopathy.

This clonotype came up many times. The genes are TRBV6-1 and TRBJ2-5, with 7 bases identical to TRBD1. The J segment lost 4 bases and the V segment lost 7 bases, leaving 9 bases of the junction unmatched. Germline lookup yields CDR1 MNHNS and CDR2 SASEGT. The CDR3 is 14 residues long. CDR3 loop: CASTWGQTGETQYF. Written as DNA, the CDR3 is TGTGCCAGCACCTGGGGACAGACCGGAGAGACCCAGTACTTC.

The CDR3 loop reads CASSQPVQGTTNEKLFF. In nucleotides, the CDR3 is TGCGCCAGCAGCCAACCCGTCCAGGGGACAACTAATGAAAAACTGTTTTTT. This chain links TRBV4-1 with TRBJ1-4; tentatively, D is TRBD1 (6 bases). This CDR3 is built from 17 residues. Trimming pared 2 bases from V and 0 bases from J, leaving 13 bases between. The germline V gene encodes CDR1 MGHRA and CDR2 YSYEKL.